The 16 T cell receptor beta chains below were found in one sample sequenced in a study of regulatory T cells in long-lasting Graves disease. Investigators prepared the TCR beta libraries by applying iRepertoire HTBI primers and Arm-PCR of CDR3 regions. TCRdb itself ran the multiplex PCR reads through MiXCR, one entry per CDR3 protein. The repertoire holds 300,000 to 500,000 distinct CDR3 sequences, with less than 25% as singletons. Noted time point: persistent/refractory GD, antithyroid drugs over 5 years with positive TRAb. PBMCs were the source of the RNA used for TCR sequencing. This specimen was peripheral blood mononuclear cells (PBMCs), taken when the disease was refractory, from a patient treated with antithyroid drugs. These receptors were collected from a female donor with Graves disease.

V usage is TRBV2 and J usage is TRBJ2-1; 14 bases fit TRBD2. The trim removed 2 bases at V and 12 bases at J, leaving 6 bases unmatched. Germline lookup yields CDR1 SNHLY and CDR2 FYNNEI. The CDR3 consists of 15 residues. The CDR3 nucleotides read TGTGCCAGCAGTGAAACGGGACTAGCGGGAGACAGGCAGTTCTTC. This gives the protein CASSETGLAGDRQFF.

CDR3 nucleotide sequence: TGTGCCAGCAGTACAGACGGCGGACGGCCCCAGCATTTT. Encoded protein: CASSTDGGRPQHF. The chain uses TRBV6-1 and TRBJ1-5; D not certain. Per germline, CDR1 MNHNS and CDR2 SASEGT. The V end was cut by 5 bases, the J end by 9 bases, with 14 bases between. The CDR3 is 13 residues long.

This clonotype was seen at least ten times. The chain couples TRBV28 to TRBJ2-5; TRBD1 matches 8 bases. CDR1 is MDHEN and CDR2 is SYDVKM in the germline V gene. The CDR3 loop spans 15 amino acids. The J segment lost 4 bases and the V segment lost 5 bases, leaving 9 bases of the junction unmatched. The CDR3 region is CASSPFYDRGETQYF. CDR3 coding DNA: TGTGCCAGCAGTCCATTCTACGACAGGGGAGAGACCCAGTACTTC.

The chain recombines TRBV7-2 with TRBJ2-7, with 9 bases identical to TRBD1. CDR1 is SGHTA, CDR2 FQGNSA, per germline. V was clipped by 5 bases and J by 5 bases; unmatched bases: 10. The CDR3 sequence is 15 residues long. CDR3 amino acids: CASSRNRGQIHEQYF. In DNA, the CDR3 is TGTGCCAGCAGCCGTAACAGGGGGCAGATCCACGAGCAGTACTTC.

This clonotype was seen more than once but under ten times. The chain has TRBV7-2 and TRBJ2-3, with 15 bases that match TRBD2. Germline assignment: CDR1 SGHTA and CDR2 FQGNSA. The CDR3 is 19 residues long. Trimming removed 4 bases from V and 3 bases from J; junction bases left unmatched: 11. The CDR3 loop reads CASSSGLAGGPGSTDTQYF. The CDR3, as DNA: TGTGCCAGCAGCTCTGGACTAGCGGGAGGGCCGGGTAGTACAGATACGCAGTATTTT.

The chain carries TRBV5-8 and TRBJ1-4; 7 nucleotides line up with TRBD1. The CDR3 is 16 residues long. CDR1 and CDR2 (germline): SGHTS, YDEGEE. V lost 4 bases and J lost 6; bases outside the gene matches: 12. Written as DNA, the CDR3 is TGTGCCAGCAGCGGAGGGATCGACAGGGAAGATGAAAAACTGTTTTTT. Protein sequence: CASSGGIDREDEKLFF.

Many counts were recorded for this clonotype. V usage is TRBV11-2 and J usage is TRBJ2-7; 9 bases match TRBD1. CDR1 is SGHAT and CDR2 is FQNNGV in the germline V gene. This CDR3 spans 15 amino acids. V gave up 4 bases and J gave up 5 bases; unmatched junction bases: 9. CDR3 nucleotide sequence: TGTGCCAGCAGCTGGCGAACAGGGGGCATCAACGAGCAGTACTTC. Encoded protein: CASSWRTGGINEQYF.

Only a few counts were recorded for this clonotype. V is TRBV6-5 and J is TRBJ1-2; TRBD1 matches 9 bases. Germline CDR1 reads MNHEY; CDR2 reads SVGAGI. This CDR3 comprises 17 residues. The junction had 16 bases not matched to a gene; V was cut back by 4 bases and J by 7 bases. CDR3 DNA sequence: TGTGCCAGCAGTTCCCGGGACAGGGCCTTTCTCTCGGGTGGCTACACCTTC. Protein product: CASSSRDRAFLSGGYTF.

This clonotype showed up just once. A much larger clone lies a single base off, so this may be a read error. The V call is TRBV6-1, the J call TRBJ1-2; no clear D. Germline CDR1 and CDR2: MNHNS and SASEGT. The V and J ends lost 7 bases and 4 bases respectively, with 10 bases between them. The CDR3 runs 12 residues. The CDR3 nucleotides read TGTGCCAGCATCCCCTGGGGCTATGGCTACACCTTC. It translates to CASIPWGYGYTF.

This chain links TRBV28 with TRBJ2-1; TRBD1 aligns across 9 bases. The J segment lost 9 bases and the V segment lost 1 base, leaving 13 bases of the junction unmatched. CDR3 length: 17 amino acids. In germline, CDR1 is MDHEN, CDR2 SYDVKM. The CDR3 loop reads CASSLSFGQGIPGEQFF. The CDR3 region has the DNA TGTGCCAGCAGTTTATCCTTTGGACAGGGGATCCCCGGTGAGCAGTTCTTC.

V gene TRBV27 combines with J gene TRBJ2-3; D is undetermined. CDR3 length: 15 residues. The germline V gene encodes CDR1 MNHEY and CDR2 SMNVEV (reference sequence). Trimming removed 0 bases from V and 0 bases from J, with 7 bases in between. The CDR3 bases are TGTGCCAGCAGTTTATCCGTATCTAGCACAGATACGCAGTATTTT. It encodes CASSLSVSSTDTQYF.

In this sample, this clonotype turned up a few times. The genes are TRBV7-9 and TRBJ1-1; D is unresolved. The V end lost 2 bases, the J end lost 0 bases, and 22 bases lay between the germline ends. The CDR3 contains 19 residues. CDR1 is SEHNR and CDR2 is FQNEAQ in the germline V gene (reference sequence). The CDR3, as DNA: TGTGCCAGCAGCTTATCGGGTTTCGGGAGGGAACGCTTGAACACTGAAGCTTTCTTT. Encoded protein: CASSLSGFGRERLNTEAFF.

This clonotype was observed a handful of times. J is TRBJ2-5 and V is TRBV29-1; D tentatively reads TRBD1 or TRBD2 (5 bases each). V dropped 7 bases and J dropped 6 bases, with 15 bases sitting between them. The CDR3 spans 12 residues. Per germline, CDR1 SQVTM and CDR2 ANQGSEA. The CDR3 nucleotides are TGCAGCGCCCAGGGCGGGCAACAGACCCAGTACTTC. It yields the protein CSAQGGQQTQYF.

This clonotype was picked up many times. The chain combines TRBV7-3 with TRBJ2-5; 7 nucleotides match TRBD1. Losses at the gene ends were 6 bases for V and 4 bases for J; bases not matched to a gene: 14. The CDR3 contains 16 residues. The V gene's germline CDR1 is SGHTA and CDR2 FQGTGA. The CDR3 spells CASRPTRDRRRETQYF. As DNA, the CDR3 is TGTGCCAGCAGGCCCACCCGGGACAGACGGCGAGAGACCCAGTACTTC.

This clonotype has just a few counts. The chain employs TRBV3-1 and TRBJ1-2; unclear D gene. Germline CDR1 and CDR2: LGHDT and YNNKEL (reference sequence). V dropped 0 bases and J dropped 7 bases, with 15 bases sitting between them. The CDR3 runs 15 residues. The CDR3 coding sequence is TGTGCCAGCAGCCAAGACCTCGTCGAGCGCACTGGCTACACCTTC. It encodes CASSQDLVERTGYTF.

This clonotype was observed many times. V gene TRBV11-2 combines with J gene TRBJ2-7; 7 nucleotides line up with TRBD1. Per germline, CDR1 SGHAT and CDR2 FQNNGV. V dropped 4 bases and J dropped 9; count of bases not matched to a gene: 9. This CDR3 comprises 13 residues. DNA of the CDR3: TGTGCCAGCAGCTCCGGACAGGACTGGGGGCAGTACTTC. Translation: CASSSGQDWGQYF.